This T cell receptor (beta chain) was documented in a study of Graves' ophthalmopathy and Graves' hyperthyroidism. This clonotype was observed many times. CDR3 length equals 11 residues. Trimming stripped 5 bases from V and 2 bases from J, with 3 bases between. Germline V gene lookup returns CDR1 SNHLY and CDR2 FYNNEI. The authors amplified TCR beta CDR3 regions from RNA transcripts. The first round was an RT-PCR with HTBI primers, and the second round was a multiplex PCR. TCRdb independently ran MiXCR on the multiplex PCR reads; one entry per CDR3 protein. The table has 150,000 or so distinct CDR3 sequences, 39% seen once; the top ten hold roughly 8.9%. The PBMC fraction was derived from roughly 10 ml of fresh peripheral blood.

This chain joins TRBV2 and TRBJ1-1; D ambiguous. This TCR was sampled from a man in his thirties or forties with Graves' ophthalmopathy. What was sequenced was peripheral blood. CDR3 bases: TGTGCCAGCAGTTTTAACACTGAAGCTTTCTTT. Its translation: CASSFNTEAFF.